Listed here is a single T cell receptor (beta chain). Its antigen remains undetermined. Base qualities are not at hand, and no much larger clone is one base apart. This specimen belongs to a study of cytomegalovirus exposure and HLA in healthy donors (dated by TCRdb to between 2016 and 2019). The study in broad terms: An earlier analysis of several hundred of the donors reported approximately 270 Gb of sequence data and 117 million unique TCR beta sequences from about 179 million T cells. Approximately 300 gigabases of sequencing data and around 85 million unique TCR sequences made up an early release that covered around 640 HLA-typed donors. Of the 350 to 450 genotyped donors, 65% to 90% fell in the genetic ancestry cluster associated with self-reported Caucasian donors. The aim of the study was to test whether cataloging public T cell receptors could identify signatures of past pathogen exposure. The study profiled the T cell repertoires of hundreds of subjects by immunosequencing and related them to cytomegalovirus serostatus. Besides the first cohort of around 670 subjects, a separate validation cohort made up of roughly 130 different subjects was used. The study combined high-throughput TCR immunosequencing, statistical association of individual TCRs with disease status, and machine learning to predict cytomegalovirus infection status. In a later analysis, previously published TCR beta repertoires from several hundred donors were re-analyzed and high-resolution HLA genotyping was added so that TCR occurrence patterns could be studied. Rather than using new phenotypic data, the later analysis identified candidate immune exposures from TCR beta sequences and from how often those sequences occurred across donors. To decide whether each TCR beta V gene segment behaved as functional or pseudogenic, an earlier analysis of approximately 590 of the donors relied on high-throughput TCR beta sequencing. Donor age, sex, ethnicity and CMV serostatus were compiled together with the repertoire data. A later genetic analysis took genome-wide SNP genotypes for about 55% of the roughly 700 donors and used that subset as a discovery cohort. All discovery cohort repertoires had been generated using a single sequencing platform. Class I and class II HLA loci were covered by the typing at four-digit resolution. The number of typed donors differed by locus: about 620-630 for A, B, C, DRB1 and DQB1; some 500 for DQA1; some 610 for DPA1; and approximately 450 for DPB1. A handful of DR-DQ haplotypes were handled as single units for association and clustering because linkage in the cohort was strong. On average, around 240,000 unique TCR beta nucleotide sequences were sequenced per donor among 398 genotyped donors of the cohort, with 15% to 20% of those sequences being non-productive.

The method behind the library was the immunoSEQ multiplex PCR assay. For the multiplex PCR, a mixture combining 60 forward primers for TCR Vbeta segments and 13 reverse primers for TCR Jbeta segments was used. A multiplex PCR assay on genomic DNA amplified the CDR3 region of rearranged TCR beta genes. The amplified TCR beta libraries were sequenced on the Illumina HiSeq System as 87-base-pair reads. In the paper's pipeline: Across the 600 to 700 repertoires, a later analysis counted 78 million or so unique TCR beta chains, roughly 11 million of which were shared by at least two donors. A nearest-neighbor algorithm error-corrected the raw reads and collapsed the reads into unique sequences, merging closely related sequences to remove PCR and sequencing errors. Alignment of CDR3 sequences to IMGT reference sequences was used to assign V, D and J gene segments. For a sequence to be retained, a match of at least six nucleotides to both a V gene segment and a J gene segment was required. Rearrangements were called productive when the CDR3 lacked stop codons and stayed in frame with V and J; all others were non-productive. Following IMGT convention, CDR3 was defined as the stretch from the second conserved V-encoded cysteine up to the conserved J-encoded phenylalanine. The earlier analysis of roughly 590 of the donors excluded sequences that lacked an unambiguous match to a single V gene segment. In an earlier analysis of roughly 500 of the donors, V segments were called functional above 56.7% productive rearrangements and were called segregating when the between-donor standard deviation exceeded 5%. To diagnose cytomegalovirus status from the catalog of TCR beta chain sequences, a statistical classification framework was built. A later analysis assigned V and J genes by comparing TCR nucleotide sequences with IMGT/GENE-DB human TR gene sequences. In a later analysis, CDR3 sequences and most-parsimonious VDJ recombination scenarios were assigned using the TCRdist pipeline. In a later analysis, every TCR beta chain was defined by the combination of its CDR3 amino acid sequence and its V-gene family, and reads without a unique V-gene family were dropped. To address suspected cross-contamination and a sequencing artifact, a later analysis removed around 590 highly shared, low-generation-probability nucleotide sequences. A later analysis calculated a clonal expansion index for each public chain from normalized within-repertoire ranks of inferred template counts. Generation probabilities in a later analysis came from a VDJ recombination model fitted to out-of-frame rearrangements, and those results were checked against IGoR. Hypergeometric tests were used in a later analysis to score TCR-TCR, TCR-HLA and TCR-CMV co-occurrence, with a repertoire-size bias correction applied to the TCR pairs. A later analysis estimated false discovery rates by permuting HLA or CMV assignments 20 times. A later analysis grouped co-occurring TCRs with DBSCAN, adding TCRdist sequence similarity when clustering within HLA-allele-positive subsets. Repertoires with fewer than 30,000 or more than 120,000 public chains were left out of co-occurrence clustering, as were five repertoires with anomalous nucleotide sharing. The table comes from immuneACCESS by way of TCRdb, which keeps in-frame sequences with V and J called. Part of the clones is missing from these tables; in studies checked, under half for an unresolved V gene and the rest for unknown reasons. V and J calls and clone size are copied from that table; D and trimming were computed from the DNA. The sample yields some 75,000 clones; about 79% were counted once. Clones ranked in the top ten supply over 4.5% of the sample.

The cohort comprised 710 or so healthy bone marrow donors. Cohort members were all nominally healthy when sampled, although unrecorded immune exposures were likely present. The donor tested CMV seropositive and was one of the 289 seropositive cohort members. A peripheral blood sample was provided by each donor, and peripheral blood mononuclear cells were used for TCR beta sequencing. The Qiagen DNeasy Blood Extraction Kit was used to extract genomic DNA from the blood cell samples. The paper as a whole reports these results and caveats: In the study, approximately 160 TCR beta chains were listed as associated with cytomegalovirus. Strong co-occurrence of HLA alleles, especially DR and DQ, made assigning TCR associations to individual alleles difficult. Presence/absence analyses assumed roughly uniform sequencing depth across donors, an assumption that may not hold. A later analysis reported that several top co-occurrence clusters appeared linked to parvovirus B19, influenza, CMV and Epstein-Barr virus. An earlier analysis of approximately 570 of the donors showed that most TCR beta V segments appeared in productive rearrangements either about 90% or about 30% of the time, which broadly matched IMGT annotations. For the cohort, immune exposure information was limited to CMV serostatus. Across donors, most TCR sequences were observed very rarely, whereas some public TCRs were present in many individuals. At a false discovery rate of 0.05, a later analysis linked under 20,000 TCR beta sequences to specific HLA alleles. In a later analysis, most CMV-associated TCR beta chains were found to appear HLA-restricted, with HLA associations seemingly driven largely by CMV exposure. Correlated functional status among segregating V segments might reflect linkage disequilibrium, but an unknown experimental factor could not be ruled out. In both the original and validation cohorts, the classifier was reported to diagnose cytomegalovirus status with high specificity and sensitivity. In vitro tests confirmed that a few of the cytomegalovirus-associated TCR beta chains recognize cytomegalovirus antigens. The authors suggested that the approach could potentially be generalized to other disease states and immunological phenotypes. In a later genetic analysis, a missense DCLRE1C variant was associated with V-gene and J-gene trimming of TCR beta chains, and the association was replicated in an independent cohort. The cohort was sequenced for TCR beta chains only, and without alpha or paired-chain data the features that could be detected were limited. The earlier analysis of about 600 of the donors excluded 15 to 20 rarely observed V segments, including chromosome 9 orphons, because counts were too low. A later analysis found that HLA-associated TCR beta chains were more clonally expanded and had lower generation probabilities than equally common non-associated chains. A cluster of highly shared sequence variants was judged likely to be a technical artifact of the sequencing pipeline. Compared with the 666-donor mean, donors in an Asian-associated ancestry cluster had fewer N-insertions in productive TCRs, according to a later genetic analysis. A further reported finding was that TCR beta sequences accurately predicted the HLA-A and HLA-B alleles for most subjects in the first cohort. Because some donors lacked HLA typing at each locus, the association tests relied only on the typed subset. A later analysis found that TCR association rates varied across HLA loci, with DRB1 alleles showing the most associated TCRs and HLA-C alleles the fewest.

The TCR comes from a man between 18 and 35 years old in good health and CMV-seropositive. The sample consisted of PBMCs.

Here is the DNA: TGTGCCAGCCAGACTAGCGGGAGATTAGATACGCAGTATTTT. The resulting protein is CASQTSGRLDTQYF. The sequence joins TRBV19 to TRBJ2-3, and TRBD2 matches 12 of the central bases. V is pruned by 9 bases and J by 5 bases, leaving 6 bases of the junction without a gene match. Reading from cysteine to phenylalanine, the CDR3 counts 14 amino acids. Just CDR3 DNA is preserved here, 42 bases in frame from base 1. CDR1 and CDR2 were assigned from the germline V gene (reference sequence) as LNHDA and SQIVND.